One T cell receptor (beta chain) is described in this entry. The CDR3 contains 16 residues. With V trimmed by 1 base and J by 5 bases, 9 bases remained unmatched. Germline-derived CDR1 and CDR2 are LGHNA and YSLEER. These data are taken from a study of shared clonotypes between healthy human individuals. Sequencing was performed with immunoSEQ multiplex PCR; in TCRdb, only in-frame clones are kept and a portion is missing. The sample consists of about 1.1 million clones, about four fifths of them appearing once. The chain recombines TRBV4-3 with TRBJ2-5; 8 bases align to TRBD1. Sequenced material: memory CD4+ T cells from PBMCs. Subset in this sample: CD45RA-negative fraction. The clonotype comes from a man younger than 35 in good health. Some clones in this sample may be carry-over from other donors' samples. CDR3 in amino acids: CASSQVGRGRVETQYF. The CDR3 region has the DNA TGCGCCAGCAGCCAAGTGGGCAGGGGGCGCGTGGAGACCCAGTACTTC.